This TCR beta chain appears in the sequencing data of a study of beta chain features in type 1 diabetes. General study points: The study found moderately but significantly shorter TCRB CDR3s in all four CD4+ subsets of Type 1 diabetes patients. Equally in patients and controls, shorter templates might have been favored by PCR.

The isolated RNA, all of it, was reverse transcribed, so expressed TCRB transcripts were what got sequenced. Produced via immunoSEQ multiplex PCR; TCRdb's table is partial and in-frame only. This sample has around 50,000 clones; 35% to 55% occur once, and the top ten carry 0.1% to 0.15%. The CDR3 consists of 12 residues. Germline V gene lookup returns CDR1 SQVTM and CDR2 ANQGSEA. V was clipped by 8 bases and J by 1 base, with 11 bases between them. This clone was detected only a few times. Its antigen is unknown. The chain joins TRBV29-1 to TRBJ2-5; D remains ambiguous. The TCR was taken from a man younger than 40 with type 1 diabetes. Source material: stem cell memory CD4+ T cells from blood. The CDR3 reads CSLEIGQETQYF. CDR3 nucleotide sequence: TGCAGCCTGGAGATAGGCCAAGAGACCCAGTACTTC.